This entry describes one T cell receptor (beta chain). Reverse transcription of about 0.5 to 1 ug RNA used random hexamers. TCRdb fed the immunoSEQ multiplex PCR reads into MiXCR, producing one record per CDR3 protein. The data hold 150,000 to 200,000 distinct CDR3 sequences, with 92% observed a single time. The data belong to a study of CD8 T cells in Susac syndrome. The CDR3 contains 13 residues. V was pared by 8 bases and J by 8 bases, with 18 bases between. The material sequenced was CD4+ T cells from PBMCs. The rearrangement links TRBV12-3 or TRBV12-4 to TRBJ2-5; TRBD2 is a possible D gene (6 bases). The sequence was obtained from a human donor in good health. This CDR3 reads CASGKTSYKTQYF. Written as DNA, the CDR3 is TGTGCCAGCGGAAAGACTAGTTATAAAACCCAGTACTTC.